This T cell receptor (beta chain) emerged from a study of T cell responses to AZD1222 COVID-19 vaccine. Findings of the study overall: All repertoire sampling was performed exclusively after the peak T cell response.

The germline V and J ends were trimmed by 1 base and 14 bases, with 12 bases remaining between them. Germline V gene data show CDR1 as SNHLY and CDR2 as FYNNEI. CDR3 length equals 12 residues. Only in-frame clones appear in the TCRdb table, and some are missing; sequencing was by immunoSEQ multiplex PCR. Altogether 100,000 to 150,000 clones are present, 75% to 95% being singletons, with the ten largest covering 1.5% to 2%. Analysis merged second doses at about 4 or about 12 weeks. On this clone itself: The antigen is unknown.

This TCR derives from an adult who received the AZD1222 COVID-19 vaccine. Material: peripheral blood, obtained 28 days after the second AZD1222 dose. The chain uses TRBV2 and TRBJ1-3; D is uncertain. CDR3 DNA sequence: TGTGCCAGCAGTGAAGAAAGGACCCTTGTATATTTT. The encoded protein is CASSEERTLVYF.